A single sample gave rise to the 10 T cell receptor beta chains below, sequenced in a study of blood T cell repertoires in COVID-19. The protocol was immunoSEQ multiplex PCR, while the TCRdb copy is restricted to in-frame clones and leaves out a portion. The sample lists roughly 150,000 clones; over 85% were seen once. Source material: peripheral blood. These TCRs come from a man between 60 and 70 years old with active or convalescent COVID-19.

The gene calls are TRBV2 and TRBJ1-6; no definite D call. The CDR3 covers 13 residues. Germline CDR1 and CDR2: SNHLY and FYNNEI. The V end lost 6 bases, the J end lost 8 bases, and 11 bases lay between the germline ends. CDR3 bases: TGTGCCAGCAGCCGATTACTCTATTCACCCCTCCACTTT. Its translation: CASSRLLYSPLHF. Filled out from reference TRBV2 and TRBJ1-6, the complete variable domain reads EPEVTQTPSHQVTQMGQEVILRCVPISNHLYFYWYRQILGQKVEFLVSFYNNEISEKSEIFDDQFSVERPDGSNFTLKIRSTKLEDSAMYFCASSRLLYSPLHFGNGTRLTVT.

V gene TRBV29-1 combines with J gene TRBJ2-1; TRBD2 agrees at 8 bases. Germline loops: CDR1 SQVTM, CDR2 ANQGSEA. The J segment lost 3 bases and the V segment lost 3 bases, leaving 1 base of the junction unmatched. The CDR3 loop spans 13 amino acids. For the CDR3, the DNA is TGCAGCGTTGACCTAGCGGGCTACAATGAGCAGTTCTTC. It translates to CSVDLAGYNEQFF.

This clone was recorded once. J is TRBJ2-1 and V is TRBV10-3, with a tentative D call TRBD1 (6 bases). Trimming took off 10 bases at V and 0 bases at J, with 10 bases between the two ends. The CDR3 has 13 residues. Germline-derived CDR1 and CDR2 are ENHRY and SYGVKD. The CDR3 loop is CATQGSSYNEQFF. In DNA form, the CDR3 reads TGTGCCACCCAGGGGAGCTCCTACAATGAGCAGTTCTTC.

This clone appeared a single time. The chain has TRBV5-1 and TRBJ2-3; 10 positions match TRBD2. CDR3 length equals 16 residues. V trimming: 2 bases; J trimming: 1 base; junction bases outside the gene matches: 4. CDR1 SGHRS and CDR2 YFSETQ come from the germline V gene. DNA of the CDR3: TGCGCCAGCAGCTTACCCGGGACTAGCGGCACAGATACGCAGTATTTT. This translates into CASSLPGTSGTDTQYF.

This clone was counted a single time. The gene calls are TRBV5-1 and TRBJ2-1; the match to TRBD1 covers 7 bases. This CDR3 contains 14 residues. Per the germline V gene, CDR1 is SGHRS and CDR2 is YFSETQ. Trimming at V came to 5 bases and at J to 6 bases, leaving 8 bases not matched to a gene. The CDR3 reads CASRDGGQANEQFF. CDR3 coding DNA: TGCGCCAGCAGAGATGGCGGACAGGCCAATGAGCAGTTCTTC.

The chain combines TRBV11-2 with TRBJ1-2, with a tentative D call TRBD1 (5 bases). CDR1 SGHAT and CDR2 FQNNGV come from the germline V gene. This CDR3 has 17 amino acids. V was cut by 5 bases and J by 4 bases, with 23 bases left in between. The CDR3 sequence: CASSPDRGLRSLYGYTF. CDR3 bases: TGTGCCAGCAGCCCAGACCGGGGACTCCGCTCCCTCTATGGCTACACCTTC. Combining the CDR3 with reference TRBV11-2 and TRBJ1-2 gives the whole variable domain EAGVAQSPRYKIIEKRQSVAFWCNPISGHATLYWYQQILGQGPKLLIQFQNNGVVDDSQLPKDRFSAERLKGVDSTLKIQPAKLEDSAVYLCASSPDRGLRSLYGYTFGSGTRLTVV.

The chain employs TRBV6-5 and TRBJ2-5, with TRBD2 identical over 8 bases. The V and J ends lost 6 bases and 5 bases, in that order; junction bases with no gene match: 11. The CDR3 sequence is 15 residues long. The germline gives CDR1 MNHEY, CDR2 SVGAGI. The CDR3 protein is CASSIALAGGETQYF. The CDR3 nucleotides are TGTGCCAGCAGCATTGCGCTAGCGGGCGGTGAGACCCAGTACTTC.

J is TRBJ2-7 and V is TRBV19; D might be TRBD2 (5 bases). The CDR3 spans 14 residues. Trimming stripped 5 bases from V and 0 bases from J, with 11 bases between. The germline V gene has CDR1 LNHDA and CDR2 SQIVND (reference sequence). CDR3 protein: CASSHQRSSYEQYF. CDR3 nucleotide sequence: TGTGCCAGTAGTCATCAGCGGAGCTCCTACGAGCAGTACTTC.

This clone was picked up one time. The rearrangement joins TRBV29-1 to TRBJ1-2; D gene unclear. Trimming cost V 7 bases and J 1 base, with 13 bases left between them. Germline V gene lookup returns CDR1 SQVTM and CDR2 ANQGSEA. This CDR3 has 13 residues. CDR3 amino acids: CSAWADYNYGYTF. The CDR3 DNA is TGCAGCGCCTGGGCAGACTATAACTATGGCTACACCTTC.

The chain couples TRBV19 to TRBJ1-5; D is possibly TRBD1 (6 bases). V shed 1 base and J shed 0 bases, with 16 bases lying between them. This CDR3 region has 18 residues. Germline lookup yields CDR1 LNHDA and CDR2 SQIVND (reference sequence). CDR3 coding DNA: TGTGCCAGTAGTATAGGGACAGATCCCCAAAATAGCAATCAGCCCCAGCATTTT. Residues: CASSIGTDPQNSNQPQHF.